This entry describes one TCR beta chain. Its antigen is currently not known. One base away there is no much larger clone; base qualities are not given. The junction shows trimming of 8 bases on V and 3 bases on J, plus 10 bases between the germline ends. The CDR3 goes from the cysteine to the phenylalanine over 12 residues. Only the CDR3 DNA stays, 36 bases, in frame from base 1. For CDR1 and CDR2, the germline V gene lists SNHLY and FYNNEI. This record comes from a study of cytomegalovirus exposure and HLA in healthy donors (dated by TCRdb to the late 2010s). Describing the broader study: An earlier analysis of around 600 of the donors reported 250 to 300 Gb of sequence data and roughly 110 million unique TCR beta sequences from 150 million to 200 million T cells. In a later genetic analysis, genome-wide SNP genotypes for about three fifths of the 666 donors were used, and that subset was treated as a discovery cohort. Among 398 genotyped donors of the cohort, an average of about 240,000 unique TCR beta nucleotide sequences were sequenced per donor, roughly 20% of them non-productive. Because of strong linkage in the cohort, roughly five DR-DQ haplotypes were treated as single units for association and clustering. The aim of the study was to test whether cataloging public T cell receptors could identify signatures of past pathogen exposure. Using immunosequencing, the study profiled T cell repertoires from 500 to 800 subjects and related those repertoires to cytomegalovirus serostatus. All discovery cohort repertoires had been generated on a single sequencing platform. Approximately 310 gigabases of sequencing data and tens of millions of unique TCR sequences were included in an early release covering about 600 HLA-typed donors. A later analysis re-analyzed previously published TCR beta repertoires from 550 to 700 donors and added high-resolution HLA genotyping to study TCR occurrence patterns. A separate validation cohort of approximately 130 different subjects was used in addition to the 666-subject first cohort. HLA typing covered class I and class II loci at four-digit resolution. The number of typed donors differed by locus: roughly 629-640 for A, B, C, DRB1 and DQB1; 500 to 550 for DQA1; 606 for DPA1; and approximately 450 for DPB1. To decide whether each TCR beta V gene segment behaved as functional or pseudogenic, an earlier analysis of several hundred of the donors relied on high-throughput TCR beta sequencing. Of the roughly 400 genotyped donors, 65% to 90% fell in the genetic ancestry cluster associated with self-reported Caucasian donors. Donor age, sex, ethnicity and CMV serostatus were compiled together with the repertoire data. In the later analysis, no new phenotypic data were used to find candidate immune exposures; instead, reliance was placed on TCR beta sequences and their occurrence across donors. High-throughput TCR immunosequencing, statistical association of individual TCRs with disease status, and machine learning were combined to predict cytomegalovirus infection status.

The receptor library was made with the immunoSEQ multiplex PCR assay. A mixture of 60 forward primers for TCR Vbeta segments and 13 reverse primers for TCR Jbeta segments was used in the multiplex PCR. The CDR3 region of rearranged TCR beta genes was amplified from genomic DNA by a multiplex PCR assay. The amplified TCR beta libraries were sequenced on the Illumina HiSeq System as 87-base-pair reads. As for the authors' bioinformatics: A later analysis tallied 75 million to 85 million unique TCR beta chains across the 666 repertoires, and some 10 million of those chains were shared by two or more donors. Raw reads were error-corrected and collapsed into unique sequences by a nearest-neighbor algorithm in which closely related sequences were merged to remove PCR and sequencing errors. V, D and J gene segments were assigned by aligning CDR3 sequences to IMGT reference sequences. For a sequence to be retained, a match of at least six nucleotides to both a V gene segment and a J gene segment was required. A rearrangement was called productive if the CDR3 had no stop codons and remained in frame with V and J, and every other rearrangement was called non-productive. CDR3 was defined according to IMGT convention as the region running from the second conserved V-encoded cysteine to the conserved J-encoded phenylalanine. Sequences without an unambiguous match to a single V gene segment were excluded from the earlier analysis of a few hundred of the donors. An earlier analysis of several hundred of the donors called V segments functional above 56.7% productive rearrangements and segregating when the between-donor standard deviation exceeded 5%. A statistical classification framework was built to diagnose cytomegalovirus status from the catalog of TCR beta chain sequences. In a later analysis, TCR nucleotide sequences were compared against IMGT/GENE-DB human TR gene sequences so that V and J genes could be assigned. In a later analysis, CDR3 sequences and most-parsimonious VDJ recombination scenarios were assigned using the TCRdist pipeline. In a later analysis, each TCR beta chain was defined by its CDR3 amino acid sequence together with its V-gene family, and reads lacking a unique V-gene family were excluded. To address suspected cross-contamination and a sequencing artifact, a later analysis removed a few hundred highly shared, low-generation-probability nucleotide sequences. A later analysis calculated a clonal expansion index for each public chain from normalized within-repertoire ranks of inferred template counts. In a later analysis, generation probabilities were computed with a VDJ recombination model fitted to out-of-frame rearrangements, and the resulting probabilities were checked against IGoR. In a later analysis, hypergeometric tests were used to score TCR-TCR, TCR-HLA and TCR-CMV co-occurrence, with a repertoire-size bias correction applied to TCR pairs. To estimate false discovery rates, a later analysis permuted the HLA or CMV assignments 20 times. In a later analysis, co-occurring TCRs were grouped using DBSCAN, and TCRdist sequence similarity was added for clustering within HLA-allele-positive subsets. Co-occurrence clustering excluded repertoires with fewer than 30,000 or more than 120,000 public chains, plus five with anomalous nucleotide sharing. This is the immuneACCESS table as TCRdb keeps it, with only in-frame sequences that have V and J called. A part of the clones is gone; compared with another copy, unresolved V genes explain less than half, and the rest is unexplained. V and J calls and clone size are as listed in that table; D and trimming were resolved from the DNA. The sample has around 94,000 clones on record, around 77% of them singletons. The top ten constitute roughly 9.6% of the sample.

In total, just over 650 healthy bone marrow donors made up the cohort. At the time of sampling, every cohort member was nominally healthy, though immune exposures that went unrecorded were likely present. The donor was CMV seropositive and was included in the group of approximately 300 seropositive cohort members. Every donor gave a peripheral blood sample, and the peripheral blood mononuclear cells from that sample were used for TCR beta sequencing. Genomic DNA extraction from the blood cell samples was performed with the Qiagen DNeasy Blood Extraction Kit. Overall study outcomes, separate from this receptor: Fewer than 20 rarely observed V segments, including chromosome 9 orphons, were excluded from the earlier analysis of 550 to 700 of the donors because counts were too low. Several of the top co-occurrence clusters appeared to be linked to parvovirus B19, influenza, CMV and Epstein-Barr virus, according to a later analysis. In both the original and validation cohorts, the classifier was reported to diagnose cytomegalovirus status with high specificity and sensitivity. The study gave a list of under 200 TCR beta chains associated with cytomegalovirus. A later genetic analysis reported fewer N-insertions in productive TCRs among donors in an Asian-associated ancestry cluster than the roughly 700-donor mean. In a later analysis, most CMV-associated TCR beta chains were found to appear HLA-restricted, with HLA associations seemingly driven largely by CMV exposure. Immune exposure information for the cohort was limited to CMV serostatus. In a later analysis, HLA-associated TCR beta chains showed more clonal expansion and lower generation probabilities than non-associated chains that were equally common. The presence/absence analyses assumed that sequencing depth was roughly uniform across donors, and that assumption may not be true. It was suggested by the authors that the approach could potentially be generalized to other disease states and immunological phenotypes. In a later analysis, TCR association rates were found to vary across HLA loci, with the most associated TCRs seen for DRB1 alleles and the fewest for HLA-C alleles. In a later analysis, 15,000 to 20,000 TCR beta sequences were associated with specific HLA alleles at a false discovery rate of 0.05. In vitro tests confirmed that a few of the cytomegalovirus-associated TCR beta chains recognize cytomegalovirus antigens. A further reported finding was that TCR beta sequences accurately predicted the HLA-A and HLA-B alleles for most subjects in the first cohort. This cohort had only TCR beta chains sequenced, and the lack of alpha or paired-chain data limited which features could be detected. When HLA alleles, especially DR and DQ, strongly co-occurred, attributing TCR associations to individual alleles was difficult. Correlated functional status among segregating V segments might be attributable to linkage disequilibrium, but an unknown experimental factor could not be ruled out. In an earlier analysis of 587 of the donors, most TCR beta V segments appeared in productive rearrangements about 87% or about 30% of the time, broadly matching IMGT annotations. An association between a missense DCLRE1C variant and V-gene and J-gene trimming of TCR beta chains was found in a later genetic analysis and replicated in an independent cohort. Because HLA typing was missing for some donors at each locus, association tests included only the typed subset. A cluster of highly shared sequence variants was judged likely to be a technical artifact of the sequencing pipeline. Most TCR sequences were observed very rarely across donors, whereas some public TCRs were present in many individuals. The 87-base-pair reads could not distinguish some IMGT-functional V segments, including TRBV6-2 and TRBV6-3, so those segments were excluded.

The receptor comes from a male donor in good health and CMV-seropositive. This chain is built from TRBV2 and TRBJ1-1; too little of a D gene remains to name it. The material sequenced was PBMCs. The CDR3 region: CASGRDYTEAFF. The DNA reads as follows: TGTGCCAGCGGCCGTGACTACACTGAAGCTTTCTTT.